A selection of T cell receptor beta chains follows, all from one sample in a study of lymphopenia after photon versus proton radiotherapy. The repertoire was sequenced with immunoSEQ multiplex PCR; TCRdb's copy has only in-frame clones and lacks some. The table lists 15,000 to 20,000 clones, just over 85% of them singletons. The sample here was peripheral blood, taken from a patient treated with proton-based radiotherapy. The receptor source for this set is a man in his 70s with pancreatic cancer. Each CDR3 is given with its conserved first and last residue. The D gene is left open where the match is weak. For some rows the clone size is stated as once, few or many, or as a class when expanded; others skip it.

TRBD2	TRBJ2-3	TRBV11-2	-	TGTGCCAGCAGCCCTAGACTAGCGAAAGCCACAGATACGCAGTATTTT	CASSPRLAKATDTQYF
TRBD1	TRBJ2-3	TRBV5-6	-	TGTGCCAGCAGCAGGGACAGGGGAGTCACAGATACGCAGTATTTT	CASSRDRGVTDTQYF
TRBD2	TRBJ2-7	TRBV5-1	-	TGCGCCAGCAGCTCAGGACTAGCGGGGATTTCCTACGAGCAGTACTTC	CASSSGLAGISYEQYF
TRBD2	TRBJ2-5	TRBV11-2	-	TGTGCCAGCAGCTTAGACTCCGGGACTAGCGGGAGCTGGGAGCAGTACTTC	CASSLDSGTSGSWEQYF
TRBD2	TRBJ2-3	TRBV5-1	-	TGCGCCAGCAGCTCAGGACTAGCGGGGAGCACAGATACGCAGTATTTT	CASSSGLAGSTDTQYF
TRBD1	TRBJ2-1	TRBV18	-	TGTGCCAGCTCACCAGGACAGGGGGCGGGCAATGAGCAGTTCTTC	CASSPGQGAGNEQFF
TRBD2	TRBJ2-1	TRBV6-5	-	TGTGCCAGCAGTCTAGCGGGAGTTGAGCAGTTCTTC	CASSLAGVEQFF
TRBD1	TRBJ2-2	TRBV19	few	TGTGCCAGTAGTATCCGGACAGGTGACACCGGGGAGCTGTTTTTT	CASSIRTGDTGELFF
-	TRBJ2-3	TRBV5-1	once	TGCGCCAGCAGGCTCCATTCCACAGATACGCAGTATTTT	CASRLHSTDTQYF
-	TRBJ2-7	TRBV5-1	-	TGCGCCAGCCGGAGGGACTCTATCTACGAGCAGTACTTC	CASRRDSIYEQYF
TRBD1	TRBJ2-5	TRBV6-6	once	TGTGCCAGCAGTTCCACAGGGGTTTTGGAGACCCAGTACTTC	CASSSTGVLETQYF
TRBD1	TRBJ1-4	TRBV7-2	-	TGTGCCAGCAGCCTGGGACAGGGGAATGAAAAACTGTTTTTT	CASSLGQGNEKLFF
-	TRBJ1-1	TRBV5-1	-	TGCGCCAGCAGCTTGGATTCAGGGGCCCGCACTGAAGCTTTCTTT	CASSLDSGARTEAFF
TRBD1	TRBJ1-2	TRBV6-5	-	TGTGCCAGCAGTTACTCGGGGACAGAATATGGCTACACCTTC	CASSYSGTEYGYTF
-	TRBJ2-1	TRBV19	-	TGTGCCAGTAGCACGGAATTGACAGGCTGGACCCCCAATGAGCAGTTCTTC	CASSTELTGWTPNEQFF
TRBD1	TRBJ1-5	TRBV7-3	once	TGTGCCAGCAGCTTAGTCCTGCCGGACAGGGGCAATCAGCCCCAGCATTTT	CASSLVLPDRGNQPQHF
-	TRBJ1-3	TRBV7-8	-	TGTGCCAGCACTCCTGGAAACACCATATATTTT	CASTPGNTIYF
-	TRBJ1-1	TRBV10-3	few	TGTGCCATCAGTGAGACTCCCGGGACACATACTTTCACTGAAGCTTTCTTT	CAISETPGTHTFTEAFF
-	TRBJ2-3	TRBV27	-	TGTGCCAGCGGCCGCTGGGCGCCAGACACAGATACGCAGTATTTT	CASGRWAPDTDTQYF
TRBD1	TRBJ2-2	TRBV4-2	-	TGTGCCAGCAGCCAAGGACAGGGGGACACCGGGGAGCTGTTTTTT	CASSQGQGDTGELFF
-	TRBJ1-2	TRBV29-1	-	TGCAGCGTTGTGGTGGTGTCGGTTAACTATGGCTACACCTTC	CSVVVVSVNYGYTF
TRBD2	TRBJ2-5	TRBV11-3	-	TGTGCCAGCAGCCCTGGGACTAGCGGCGACGAGGGCCAGTACTTC	CASSPGTSGDEGQYF
-	TRBJ2-7	TRBV7-2	-	TGTGCCAGCAGGACGGACTGGAACGACCGATACGAGCAGTACTTC	CASRTDWNDRYEQYF
TRBD2	TRBJ2-3	TRBV4-1	-	TGCGCCAGCAGCCAAGTGAGATCGACTAGCGGGGGAGATACGCAGTATTTT	CASSQVRSTSGGDTQYF
-	TRBJ2-2	TRBV7-6	-	TGTGCCAGCAGCTCCGTGCCTCCCGGGGAGCTGTTTTTT	CASSSVPPGELFF
TRBD2	TRBJ2-7	TRBV30	-	TGTGCCGTACAGCGGGGGAACTCCTACGAGCAGTACTTC	CAVQRGNSYEQYF
TRBD1	TRBJ2-7	TRBV14	few	TGTGCCAGCAGCCTTGGACAGGGGCTGCAGTACTTC	CASSLGQGLQYF
-	TRBJ2-7	TRBV5-1	-	TGCGCCAGCAGCTTTGATACCATTATCGAGCAGTACTTC	CASSFDTIIEQYF
-	TRBJ2-1	TRBV7-6	-	TGTGCCAGCAGCTTAGTTTTGGACGCTGCGACGGGGATCTCCTACAATGAGCAGTTCTTC	CASSLVLDAATGISYNEQFF
-	TRBJ1-2	TRBV14	-	TGTGCCAGCAGCCAAGGACCAGTCTATGGCTACACCTTC	CASSQGPVYGYTF
-	TRBJ1-2	TRBV11-3	-	TGTGCCAGCAGCCTGCCGTCAGCTAACTATGGCTACACCTTC	CASSLPSANYGYTF
-	TRBJ1-1	TRBV2	-	TGTGCCAGCAGTGGGGGGGGTGATAACACTGAAGCTTTCTTT	CASSGGGDNTEAFF
-	TRBJ1-1	TRBV7-2	-	TGTGCCAGCAGCACAAAGACAGGAAAAACTGAAGCTTTCTTT	CASSTKTGKTEAFF
-	TRBJ2-2	TRBV7-2	-	TGTGCCAGCAGCTTATCACAGGGTGGCGGGGAGCTGTTTTTT	CASSLSQGGGELFF
-	TRBJ2-3	TRBV9	-	TGTGCCAGCAGCGTAGTACGGGGCCGATCAGATACGCAGTATTTT	CASSVVRGRSDTQYF
-	TRBJ1-6	TRBV4-1	medium-sized	TGCGCCAGCAGCCAAGATAGGGGCTCTCTGAGGCCCCTCCACTTT	CASSQDRGSLRPLHF
-	TRBJ1-4	TRBV6-1	-	TGTGCCAGCAGTGAGCGGGGCAGGGATAATGAAAAACTGTTTTTT	CASSERGRDNEKLFF
-	TRBJ2-3	TRBV2	once	TGTGCCAGCAGTGTGGGGGCTTGGGGCACAGATACGCAGTATTTT	CASSVGAWGTDTQYF
-	TRBJ2-1	TRBV11-2	-	TGTGCCAGCAGACCCCTCGGATTCGCCTACAATGAGCAGTTCTTC	CASRPLGFAYNEQFF
TRBD2	TRBJ2-3	TRBV29-1	-	TGCAGCGTTGACCTAGCGGGCACAGATACGCAGTATTTT	CSVDLAGTDTQYF
-	TRBJ2-7	TRBV5-1	-	TGCGCCAGCAGCGCTCCGGGCACGACCGGGCAGTACTTC	CASSAPGTTGQYF
-	TRBJ2-2	TRBV9	-	TGTGCCAGCGGACGTGGGGCGGTCGGGGAGCTGTTTTTT	CASGRGAVGELFF
-	TRBJ1-3	TRBV5-1	-	TGCGCCAGCAGTTCGACTGTTCTCTCTGGAAACACCATATATTTT	CASSSTVLSGNTIYF
TRBD2	TRBJ2-2	TRBV29-1	-	TGCAGCGTTGATGCGGGAGTGTCGACCGGGGAGCTGTTTTTT	CSVDAGVSTGELFF
-	TRBJ1-2	TRBV19	-	TGTGCCAGTAGTATCGGGGACTATGGCTACACCTTC	CASSIGDYGYTF
-	TRBJ2-7	TRBV19	few	TGTGCCAGTAGTATATGGAGAGAACACCCTTCCTACGAGCAGTACTTC	CASSIWREHPSYEQYF
-	TRBJ2-3	TRBV10-2	once	TGCGCCGGCCGACTGGGAGATACGCAGTATTTT	CAGRLGDTQYF
TRBD2	TRBJ2-2	TRBV7-3	-	TGTGCCAGCAGCTTACGCGGGACTAGCGGGGGCGGCGGGGAGCTGTTTTTT	CASSLRGTSGGGGELFF
TRBD2	TRBJ2-7	TRBV11-3	-	TGTGCCAGCAGTTGGACTAGCTCCTACGAGCAGTACTTC	CASSWTSSYEQYF